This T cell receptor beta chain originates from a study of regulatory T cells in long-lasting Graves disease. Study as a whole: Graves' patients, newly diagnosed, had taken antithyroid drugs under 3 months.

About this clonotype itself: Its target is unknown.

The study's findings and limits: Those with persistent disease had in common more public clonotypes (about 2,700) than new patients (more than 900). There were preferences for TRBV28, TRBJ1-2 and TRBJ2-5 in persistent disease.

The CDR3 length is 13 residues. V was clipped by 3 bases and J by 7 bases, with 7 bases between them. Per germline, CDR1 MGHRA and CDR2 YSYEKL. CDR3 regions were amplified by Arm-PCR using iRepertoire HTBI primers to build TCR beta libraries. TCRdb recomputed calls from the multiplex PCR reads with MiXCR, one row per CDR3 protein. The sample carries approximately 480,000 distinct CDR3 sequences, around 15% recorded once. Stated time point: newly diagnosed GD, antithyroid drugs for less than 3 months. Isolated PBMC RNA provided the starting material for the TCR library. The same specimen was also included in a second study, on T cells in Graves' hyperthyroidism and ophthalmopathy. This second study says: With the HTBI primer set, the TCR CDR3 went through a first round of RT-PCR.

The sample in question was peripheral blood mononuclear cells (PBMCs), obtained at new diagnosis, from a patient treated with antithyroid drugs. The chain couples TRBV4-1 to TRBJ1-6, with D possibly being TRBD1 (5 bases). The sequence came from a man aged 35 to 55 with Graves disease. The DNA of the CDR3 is TGCGCCAGCAGCCATCACAGGAATTCACCCCTCCACTTT. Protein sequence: CASSHHRNSPLHF.